This is a list of T cell receptor beta chains from one sample in a study of shared clonotypes between healthy human individuals. Only in-frame clones appear in the TCRdb table, and some are missing; sequencing was by immunoSEQ multiplex PCR. The data contain nearly 750,000 clones, just under 75% of them singletons. Sequences were obtained from memory CD4+ T cells sorted from blood. Every receptor here comes from a woman aged 25 to 39 in good health. CDR3s include the opening cysteine and the closing phenylalanine or tryptophan. D genes are given only for firm matches. Expanded clones get a size class; other rows say once, few or many, or leave the size out.

j_gene: TRBJ2-5; v_gene: TRBV6-5; d_gene: TRBD2; abundance: -; CDR3aa: CASSTRVGGQETQYF; CDR3nt: TGTGCCAGCAGTACCCGAGTGGGAGGGCAAGAGACCCAGTACTTC
j_gene: TRBJ2-3; v_gene: TRBV15; d_gene: -; abundance: few; CDR3aa: CATSRERGTDTQYF; CDR3nt: TGTGCCACCAGCAGAGAGAGGGGCACAGATACGCAGTATTTT
j_gene: TRBJ2-7; v_gene: TRBV5-1; d_gene: -; abundance: -; CDR3aa: CASSLEAETYEQYF; CDR3nt: TGCGCCAGCAGCTTGGAGGCAGAAACCTACGAGCAGTACTTC
j_gene: TRBJ2-1; v_gene: TRBV5-1; d_gene: TRBD2; abundance: once; CDR3aa: CASSPASGSYNEQFF; CDR3nt: TGCGCCAGCAGCCCGGCTAGCGGTTCCTACAATGAGCAGTTCTTC
j_gene: TRBJ2-6; v_gene: TRBV5-8; d_gene: -; abundance: -; CDR3aa: CASSLVGAGANVLTF; CDR3nt: TGTGCCAGCAGCCTGGTAGGGGCTGGGGCCAACGTCCTGACTTTC
j_gene: TRBJ2-2; v_gene: TRBV30; d_gene: TRBD2; abundance: -; CDR3aa: CAWSPSGIRALRELFF; CDR3nt: TGTGCCTGGAGTCCAAGCGGGATTCGTGCCCTCAGGGAGCTGTTTTTT
j_gene: TRBJ2-1; v_gene: TRBV27; d_gene: TRBD1; abundance: -; CDR3aa: CASGLVGTGKNEQFF; CDR3nt: TGTGCCAGCGGATTGGTCGGGACAGGAAAAAATGAGCAGTTCTTC
j_gene: TRBJ2-1; v_gene: TRBV4-1; d_gene: -; abundance: -; CDR3aa: CASSQPGVGDYNEQFF; CDR3nt: TGCGCCAGCAGCCAACCCGGGGTAGGGGACTACAATGAGCAGTTCTTC
j_gene: TRBJ1-1; v_gene: TRBV18; d_gene: -; abundance: -; CDR3aa: CASSRGQNTEAFF; CDR3nt: TGTGCCAGCTCGCGTGGACAGAACACTGAAGCTTTCTTT
j_gene: TRBJ2-1; v_gene: TRBV7-9; d_gene: TRBD2; abundance: once; CDR3aa: CASSLSGGVGWEQFF; CDR3nt: TGTGCCAGCAGCTTATCCGGGGGGGTCGGATGGGAGCAGTTCTTC
j_gene: TRBJ1-2; v_gene: TRBV7-9; d_gene: TRBD1; abundance: -; CDR3aa: CASSLEDRGRSYTF; CDR3nt: TGTGCCAGCAGCTTAGAGGACAGGGGAAGGAGCTACACCTTC
j_gene: TRBJ2-3; v_gene: TRBV27; d_gene: -; abundance: -; CDR3aa: CASSLSNADTQYF; CDR3nt: TGTGCCAGCAGTTTATCGAACGCAGATACGCAGTATTTT
j_gene: TRBJ1-1; v_gene: TRBV19; d_gene: -; abundance: few; CDR3aa: CASSREVRANTEAFF; CDR3nt: TGTGCCAGTAGCCGGGAGGTTCGAGCGAACACTGAAGCTTTCTTT
j_gene: TRBJ1-1; v_gene: TRBV25-1; d_gene: TRBD1; abundance: -; CDR3aa: CASSVDRGHTEAFF; CDR3nt: TGTGCCAGCAGTGTGGACAGGGGGCACACTGAAGCTTTCTTT
j_gene: TRBJ1-5; v_gene: TRBV7-8; d_gene: TRBD1; abundance: -; CDR3aa: CASSFQTTGTGDQPQHF; CDR3nt: TGTGCCAGCAGCTTTCAAACTACCGGGACAGGGGATCAGCCCCAGCATTTT
j_gene: TRBJ2-2; v_gene: TRBV27; d_gene: TRBD1; abundance: -; CDR3aa: CASSSFGQGVPGELFF; CDR3nt: TGTGCCAGCAGTTCTTTCGGACAGGGCGTCCCCGGGGAGCTGTTTTTT
j_gene: TRBJ2-3; v_gene: TRBV6-5; d_gene: TRBD2; abundance: -; CDR3aa: CASSYVSGRATDTQYF; CDR3nt: TGTGCCAGCAGTTACGTAAGCGGGAGGGCAACCGATACGCAGTATTTT
j_gene: TRBJ2-1; v_gene: TRBV5-1; d_gene: -; abundance: once; CDR3aa: CASSLVWGDEQFF; CDR3nt: TGCGCCAGCAGCTTGGTTTGGGGGGATGAGCAGTTCTTC
j_gene: TRBJ1-1; v_gene: TRBV7-2; d_gene: TRBD1; abundance: -; CDR3aa: CASSPGGGTEAFF; CDR3nt: TGTGCCAGCAGCCCAGGGGGCGGCACTGAAGCTTTCTTT
j_gene: TRBJ2-1; v_gene: TRBV5-5; d_gene: -; abundance: -; CDR3aa: CASSFSRDEQFF; CDR3nt: TGTGCCAGCAGCTTTAGTAGGGATGAGCAGTTCTTC
j_gene: TRBJ1-3; v_gene: TRBV28; d_gene: TRBD1; abundance: once; CDR3aa: CASSSWTGGTGNTIYF; CDR3nt: TGTGCCAGCAGTTCTTGGACAGGGGGAACGGGAAACACCATATATTTT
j_gene: TRBJ2-3; v_gene: TRBV10-1; d_gene: -; abundance: -; CDR3aa: CASSESSGAPGDTQYF; CDR3nt: TGCGCCAGCAGTGAGTCGTCGGGGGCGCCCGGAGATACGCAGTATTTT
j_gene: TRBJ1-2; v_gene: TRBV28; d_gene: TRBD1; abundance: -; CDR3aa: CASTPSTGQGASGYTF; CDR3nt: TGTGCCAGCACACCTTCGACGGGACAGGGGGCGAGCGGCTACACCTTC
j_gene: TRBJ2-7; v_gene: TRBV5-1; d_gene: TRBD2; abundance: -; CDR3aa: CASSLPGGSTYEQYF; CDR3nt: TGCGCCAGCAGCTTGCCGGGAGGGTCTACTTACGAGCAGTACTTC
j_gene: TRBJ1-1; v_gene: TRBV10-3; d_gene: TRBD1; abundance: -; CDR3aa: CAISQGANTEAFF; CDR3nt: TGTGCCATCAGTCAGGGGGCGAACACTGAAGCTTTCTTT
j_gene: TRBJ2-5; v_gene: TRBV28; d_gene: -; abundance: -; CDR3aa: CASSLWQGGQETQYF; CDR3nt: TGTGCCAGCAGTTTATGGCAGGGGGGCCAAGAGACCCAGTACTTC
j_gene: TRBJ1-5; v_gene: TRBV19; d_gene: TRBD1; abundance: -; CDR3aa: CASSEGWAGGGGQPQHF; CDR3nt: TGTGCCAGTAGCGAAGGGTGGGCAGGGGGCGGAGGGCAGCCCCAGCATTTT
j_gene: TRBJ1-1; v_gene: TRBV11-2; d_gene: TRBD1; abundance: few; CDR3aa: CASSKTGVTEAFF; CDR3nt: TGTGCCAGCAGCAAGACAGGGGTAACTGAAGCTTTCTTT
j_gene: TRBJ1-2; v_gene: TRBV6-5; d_gene: -; abundance: -; CDR3aa: CASSAHYGYTF; CDR3nt: TGTGCCAGCAGTGCGCACTATGGCTACACCTTC
j_gene: TRBJ2-6; v_gene: TRBV25-1; d_gene: -; abundance: -; CDR3aa: CASTSGANVLTF; CDR3nt: TGTGCCAGCACCTCTGGGGCCAACGTCCTGACTTTC
j_gene: TRBJ2-7; v_gene: TRBV2; d_gene: TRBD2; abundance: -; CDR3aa: CASKGLAGMYEQYF; CDR3nt: TGTGCCAGCAAAGGACTAGCGGGAATGTACGAGCAGTACTTC
j_gene: TRBJ1-2; v_gene: TRBV29-1; d_gene: TRBD1; abundance: -; CDR3aa: CSVEELVGQGFFYGYTF; CDR3nt: TGCAGCGTTGAAGAGTTGGTTGGACAGGGTTTTTTTTATGGCTACACCTTC
j_gene: TRBJ2-1; v_gene: TRBV9; d_gene: TRBD2; abundance: -; CDR3aa: CASSVWLAGPGVYNEQFF; CDR3nt: TGTGCCAGCAGCGTTTGGCTAGCGGGCCCCGGCGTCTACAATGAGCAGTTCTTC
j_gene: TRBJ1-2; v_gene: TRBV13; d_gene: -; abundance: -; CDR3aa: CASSLVREQDLSNYGYTF; CDR3nt: TGTGCCAGCAGCTTAGTTCGCGAGCAGGATCTTTCTAACTATGGCTACACCTTC
j_gene: TRBJ2-1; v_gene: TRBV2; d_gene: TRBD1; abundance: once; CDR3aa: CASSGQGARAHNEQFF; CDR3nt: TGTGCCAGCAGTGGCCAGGGGGCGAGAGCCCACAATGAGCAGTTCTTC
j_gene: TRBJ2-3; v_gene: TRBV5-1; d_gene: -; abundance: -; CDR3aa: CASSFSQGGSTDTQYF; CDR3nt: TGCGCCAGCAGCTTCTCTCAGGGAGGAAGCACAGATACGCAGTATTTT
j_gene: TRBJ2-5; v_gene: TRBV6-1; d_gene: TRBD2; abundance: -; CDR3aa: CASSAISGRKETQYF; CDR3nt: TGTGCCAGCAGTGCCATTAGCGGGAGAAAAGAGACCCAGTACTTC
j_gene: TRBJ2-5; v_gene: TRBV10-3; d_gene: -; abundance: -; CDR3aa: CAISEGTSVETQYF; CDR3nt: TGTGCCATCAGTGAGGGGACTTCCGTAGAGACCCAGTACTTC
j_gene: TRBJ2-7; v_gene: TRBV4-1; d_gene: -; abundance: once; CDR3aa: CASSQDSGVSYEQYF; CDR3nt: TGCGCCAGCAGCCAAGATTCGGGAGTCTCCTACGAGCAGTACTTC
j_gene: TRBJ2-7; v_gene: TRBV11-2; d_gene: -; abundance: -; CDR3aa: CASSFTGGGRYEQYF; CDR3nt: TGTGCCAGCAGCTTTACAGGGGGGGGACGCTACGAGCAGTACTTC
j_gene: TRBJ2-7; v_gene: TRBV5-1; d_gene: -; abundance: -; CDR3aa: CASSFGTPSEQYF; CDR3nt: TGCGCCAGCAGCTTTGGAACTCCGTCGGAGCAGTACTTC
j_gene: TRBJ2-2; v_gene: TRBV4-2; d_gene: TRBD2; abundance: -; CDR3aa: CASSQLLAGDGSGELFF; CDR3nt: TGTGCCAGCAGCCAATTACTAGCGGGAGATGGGTCCGGGGAGCTGTTTTTT
j_gene: TRBJ2-7; v_gene: TRBV4-1; d_gene: TRBD2; abundance: -; CDR3aa: CASSRSGLASDEQYF; CDR3nt: TGCGCCAGCAGCCGTTCCGGACTAGCGAGCGACGAGCAGTACTTC
j_gene: TRBJ1-1; v_gene: TRBV28; d_gene: TRBD1; abundance: -; CDR3aa: CASSFPSGTVNTEAFF; CDR3nt: TGTGCCAGCAGTTTCCCGTCCGGGACAGTGAACACTGAAGCTTTCTTT
j_gene: TRBJ2-2; v_gene: TRBV6-5; d_gene: -; abundance: -; CDR3aa: CASRWINTGELFF; CDR3nt: TGTGCCAGTAGGTGGATCAACACCGGGGAGCTGTTTTTT
j_gene: TRBJ1-5; v_gene: TRBV16; d_gene: -; abundance: -; CDR3aa: CASSQSEGISQPQHF; CDR3nt: TGTGCCAGCAGCCAATCGGAGGGCATTAGTCAGCCCCAGCATTTT
j_gene: TRBJ1-1; v_gene: TRBV27; d_gene: -; abundance: -; CDR3aa: CASSLRFRGGSTFF; CDR3nt: TGTGCCAGCAGTTTAAGATTTAGAGGGGGGTCAACTTTCTTT
j_gene: TRBJ1-1; v_gene: TRBV18; d_gene: -; abundance: -; CDR3aa: CASSPTTEPNTEAFF; CDR3nt: TGTGCCAGCTCACCAACCACAGAACCGAACACTGAAGCTTTCTTT